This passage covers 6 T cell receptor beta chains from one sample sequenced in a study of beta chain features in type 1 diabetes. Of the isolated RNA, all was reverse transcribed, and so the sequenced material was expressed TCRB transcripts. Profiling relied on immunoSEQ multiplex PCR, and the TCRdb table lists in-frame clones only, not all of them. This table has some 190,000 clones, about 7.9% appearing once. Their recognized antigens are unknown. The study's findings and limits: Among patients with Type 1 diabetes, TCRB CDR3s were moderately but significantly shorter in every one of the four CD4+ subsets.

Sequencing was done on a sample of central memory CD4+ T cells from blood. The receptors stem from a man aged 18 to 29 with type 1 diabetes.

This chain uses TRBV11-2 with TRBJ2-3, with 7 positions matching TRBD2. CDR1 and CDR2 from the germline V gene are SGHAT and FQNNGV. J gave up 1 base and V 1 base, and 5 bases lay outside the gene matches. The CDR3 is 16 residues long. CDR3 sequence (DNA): TGTGCCAGCAGCTTAGGGTCTAGCGGAGGCACAGATACGCAGTATTTT. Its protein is CASSLGSSGGTDTQYF.

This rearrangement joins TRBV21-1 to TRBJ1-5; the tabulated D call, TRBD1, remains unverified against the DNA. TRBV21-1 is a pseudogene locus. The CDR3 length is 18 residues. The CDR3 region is CASSTRPQADYSNQPQHF. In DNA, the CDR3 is TGTGCCAGCAGCACACGGCCCCAGGCCGATTATAGCAATCAGCCCCAGCATTTT.

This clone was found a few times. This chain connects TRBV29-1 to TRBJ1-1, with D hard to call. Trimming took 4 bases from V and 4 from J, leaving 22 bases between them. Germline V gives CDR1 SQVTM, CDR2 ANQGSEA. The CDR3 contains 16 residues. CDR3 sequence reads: CSVVGIRQRGSTEAFF. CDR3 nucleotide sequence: TGCAGCGTTGTTGGTATCCGGCAGCGCGGGAGCACTGAAGCTTTCTTT.

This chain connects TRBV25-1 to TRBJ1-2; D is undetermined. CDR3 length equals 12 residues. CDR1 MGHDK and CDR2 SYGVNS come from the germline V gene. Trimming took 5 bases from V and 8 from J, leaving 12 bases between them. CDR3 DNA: TGTGCCAGCAGTCTCGGGGTTCGAGGCTACACCTTC. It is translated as CASSLGVRGYTF.

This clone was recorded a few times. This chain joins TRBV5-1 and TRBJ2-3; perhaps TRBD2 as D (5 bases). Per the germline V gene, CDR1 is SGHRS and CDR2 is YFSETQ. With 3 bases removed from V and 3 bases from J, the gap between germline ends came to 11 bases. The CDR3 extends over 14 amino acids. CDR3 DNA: TGCGCCAGCAGCTCCCAGTGGGAGACAGATACGCAGTATTTT. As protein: CASSSQWETDTQYF.

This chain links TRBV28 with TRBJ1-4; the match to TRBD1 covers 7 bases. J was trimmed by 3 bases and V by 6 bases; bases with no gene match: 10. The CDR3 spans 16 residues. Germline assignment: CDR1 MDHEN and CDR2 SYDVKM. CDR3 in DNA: TGTGCCAGCAGACAGAGCGGACAGGTCGCTAATGAAAAACTGTTTTTT. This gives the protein CASRQSGQVANEKLFF.